The present T cell receptor (beta chain) was sequenced within a study of cytomegalovirus exposure and HLA in healthy donors. CDR1 is MNHNS, CDR2 SASEGT, per germline. The CDR3 extends over 13 amino acids. Deletions cut 6 bases from V and 7 bases from J, with 13 bases between. Clones were read by immunoSEQ multiplex PCR, and TCRdb kept only the in-frame ones, dropping some. This sample has 150,000 to 200,000 clones, with less than 85% found just once. The sequencing input was PBMCs. The gene calls are TRBV6-1 and TRBJ1-5, with D tentatively TRBD1 (6 bases). The TCR comes from a man between 18 and 35 years old in good health and CMV-seropositive. CDR3 nucleotides: TGTGCCAGCAGGACAACAGGGAACCAGCCCCAGCATTTT. It yields the protein CASRTTGNQPQHF.